One and the same sample provided the 30 T cell receptor beta chains below, sequenced in a study of post-analysis software for immune sequencing data. The study's findings and limits: Controls showed lower frequencies than patients for roughly 5 TRBV segments, and TRBV5-6, TRBV5-1 and TRBV20-1 were among these.

Tagging with unique molecular identifiers was a feature of the TCR beta cDNA libraries. Via MiXCR, TCRdb re-called the PCR reads, giving one row per CDR3 protein. The repertoire holds about 540,000 distinct CDR3 sequences, with around 36% as singletons. These receptors' targets are unknown. The sequenced sample was blood. The source is a girl under 18 with multiple sclerosis.

This clonotype occurred a few times. The chain employs TRBV5-4 and TRBJ2-5; TRBD1 agrees at 7 bases. After removal of 2 bases from V and 2 bases from J, the junction contained 9 bases not matched to a gene. Germline assignment: CDR1 SGHNT and CDR2 YYREEE (reference sequence). The CDR3 loop spans 16 amino acids. In DNA, the CDR3 is TGTGCCAGCAGCTTACGACAGGGCTTATGGCAAGAGACCCAGTACTTC. Protein: CASSLRQGLWQETQYF.

This chain joins TRBV6-5 and TRBJ2-7; D gene uncertain. The germline V gene encodes CDR1 MNHEY and CDR2 SVGAGI. CDR3 length: 14 residues. The germline V and J ends were trimmed by 2 bases and 1 base, with 9 bases remaining between them. CDR3 region: CASSYTSRSYEQYF. Written as DNA, the CDR3 is TGTGCCAGCAGTTACACCTCCAGGTCCTACGAGCAGTACTTC.

In its sample, this clonotype was seen a few times. The CDR3: CSVEPPGQGGNEQFF. CDR3 DNA: TGCAGCGTTGAACCTCCGGGACAGGGGGGAAATGAGCAGTTCTTC. This chain links TRBV29-1 with TRBJ2-1, with 11 bases matching TRBD1. Germline CDR1 and CDR2: SQVTM and ANQGSEA. This CDR3 has 15 amino acids. The V gene end was trimmed by 2 bases and the J gene end by 7 bases; junction bases not matched to a gene: 7.

This chain uses TRBV7-9 with TRBJ2-3, with a tentative D call TRBD2 (6 bases). CDR1 and CDR2 from the germline V gene are SEHNR and FQNEAQ (reference sequence). CDR3 length equals 14 residues. Trimming shortened V by 7 bases and J by 2 bases, and 13 bases separated the two germline ends. Here the CDR3 reads CASTKGGDTDTQYF. CDR3 nucleotide sequence: TGTGCCAGCACCAAGGGCGGGGACACAGATACGCAGTATTTT.

CDR3 amino acids: CASSTGTAYNEQFF. The CDR3 DNA sequence: TGTGCCAGCAGCACCGGGACAGCCTACAATGAGCAGTTCTTC. This rearrangement joins TRBV7-8 to TRBJ2-1; 7 bases agree with TRBD1. The V segment lost 5 bases and the J segment 2 bases; nucleotides outside the gene matches: 3. Per the germline V gene, CDR1 is SGHVS and CDR2 is FQNEAQ. This CDR3 region has 14 residues.

The rearrangement joins TRBV3-1 to TRBJ2-3; D might be TRBD1 (7 bases). With 4 bases removed from V and 1 base from J, the gap between germline ends came to 18 bases. CDR1 and CDR2 (germline): LGHDT, YNNKEL (reference sequence). This CDR3 is 17 amino acids long. CDR3 DNA sequence: TGTGCCAGCAGCCCTCAGGGGGGCGTTCACGGCACAGATACGCAGTATTTT. The encoded protein is CASSPQGGVHGTDTQYF.

Only a few counts were recorded for this clonotype. The chain couples TRBV28 to TRBJ1-2; TRBD1 matches at 9 bases. The CDR3 is made up of 13 amino acids. Germline assignment: CDR1 MDHEN and CDR2 SYDVKM. Germline trimming cut 10 bases from V and 0 bases from J; bases unmatched to any gene: 3. The CDR3 DNA sequence: TGTGCCATCGACAGGGGGACTAACTATGGCTACACCTTC. Its translation: CAIDRGTNYGYTF.

V usage is TRBV10-3 and J usage is TRBJ2-1; 9 bases align to TRBD2. CDR3 length: 16 amino acids. Germline assignment: CDR1 ENHRY and CDR2 SYGVKD. J lost 2 bases, V lost 8 bases, and 10 bases had no gene match. The CDR3 reads CAISLAVAGAYNEQFF. As DNA, the CDR3 is TGTGCCATCTCCCTTGCGGTAGCGGGGGCCTACAATGAGCAGTTCTTC.

The V and J genes are TRBV4-1 and TRBJ2-3; D uncertain. Germline CDR1 and CDR2: MGHRA and YSYEKL. The V end lost 6 bases, the J end lost 2 bases, and 6 bases lay between the germline ends. The CDR3 is 12 amino acids. CDR3: CASRAHTDTQYF. As DNA, the CDR3 is TGCGCCAGCAGGGCACACACAGATACGCAGTATTTT.

The chain recombines TRBV20-1 with TRBJ2-5; possibly TRBD1 for D (6 bases). This CDR3 comprises 14 residues. The V and J ends lost 2 bases and 1 base respectively, with 11 bases between them. CDR1 is DFQATT and CDR2 is SNEGSKA in the germline V gene (reference sequence). CDR3 coding DNA: TGCAGTGCTAGATTGAGGGACATCCAAGAGACCCAGTACTTC. Translated, it gives CSARLRDIQETQYF.

In this sample, this clonotype turned up a few times. The rearrangement links TRBV20-1 to TRBJ2-5; TRBD1 might be the D (6 bases). Trimming left V 0 bases short and J 5 bases short, with 13 bases between. CDR1 and CDR2 from the germline V gene are DFQATT and SNEGSKA (reference sequence). CDR3 length: 14 amino acids. The CDR3 DNA is TGCAGTGCTAGAGATCCGACAGGAAGGGAGACCCAGTACTTC. This gives the protein CSARDPTGRETQYF.

Only a few counts were recorded for this clonotype. This rearrangement joins TRBV5-1 to TRBJ2-3; possible D gene TRBD1, 6 bases. The ends were cut back, 4 bases at V and 3 bases at J, with 15 bases in the middle. Germline CDR1 SGHRS, CDR2 YFSETQ. This CDR3 region has 15 residues. This chain's CDR3 is CASSTPTGLTDTQYF. For the CDR3, the DNA is TGCGCCAGCAGCACACCGACAGGACTGACAGATACGCAGTATTTT.

CDR3 nucleotides: TGTGCCAGCAGCCAGTACGGACAGGGGGCAGTTGGAAACACCATATATTTT. Amino acids: CASSQYGQGAVGNTIYF. The V gene is TRBV3-1, the J gene TRBJ1-3; 11 positions match TRBD1. The trim removed 3 bases at V and 3 bases at J, leaving 7 bases unmatched. Germline assignment: CDR1 LGHDT and CDR2 YNNKEL (reference sequence). The CDR3 spans 17 residues.

In its sample, this clonotype was seen a few times. This sequence joins TRBV10-1 and TRBJ2-3; D is undetermined. V was cut by 3 bases and J by 1 base, with 11 bases left in between. CDR3 length equals 15 residues. Germline loops: CDR1 WNHNN, CDR2 SYGVQD (reference sequence). The CDR3 reads CASSEGQVGTDTQYF. Written as DNA, the CDR3 is TGCGCCAGCAGTGAAGGGCAGGTTGGCACAGATACGCAGTATTTT.

The chain combines TRBV11-2 with TRBJ2-3, with TRBD1 matching over 8 bases. This CDR3 spans 15 amino acids. Trimming at V came to 5 bases and at J to 7 bases, leaving 11 bases not matched to a gene. Germline values: CDR1 SGHAT, CDR2 FQNNGV. This CDR3 reads CASSPAGGAVHTQYF. CDR3 sequence (DNA): TGTGCCAGCAGCCCCGCAGGGGGCGCGGTTCATACGCAGTATTTT.

This chain links TRBV29-1 with TRBJ1-2; 7 bases line up with TRBD1. The CDR3 sequence is 14 residues long. CDR1 and CDR2 from the germline V gene are SQVTM and ANQGSEA. The ends lost 2 bases at V and 4 bases at J; junction bases unmatched: 7. The CDR3 DNA follows: TGCAGCGTTGAAAACGAGGGGACAGTCTATGGCTACACCTTC. Translated: CSVENEGTVYGYTF.

This chain uses TRBV10-2 with TRBJ2-2; D not resolved. CDR3 length equals 13 residues. Trimming left V 1 base short and J 3 bases short, with 3 bases between. Germline CDR1 reads WSHSY; CDR2 reads SAAADI. The CDR3 here is CASSEFYTGELFF. Here the CDR3 DNA reads TGCGCCAGCAGTGAGTTTTACACCGGGGAGCTGTTTTTT.

This clonotype was seen a few times. One junction end disagrees with the germline gene, perhaps due to a read error. V and J are TRBV6-5 and TRBJ1-4; TRBD1 matches 9 bases. The CDR3 runs to 14 residues. CDR1 is MNHEY, CDR2 SVGAGI, per germline. This CDR3 is CASRSGTGNGKLFF. Written as DNA, the CDR3 is TGTGCCAGCAGGTCCGGGACAGGGAATGGAAAACTGTTTTTT.

This clonotype has just one count. An end of the junction does not agree with germline; a read error may underlie this. The V gene is TRBV12-3 or TRBV12-4, the J gene TRBJ2-3; 9 nucleotides agree with TRBD2. This CDR3 spans 15 amino acids. The CDR3 protein is CAGSLPSGGTDTQYF. DNA for the CDR3: TGTGCCGGCAGTTTACCCAGCGGGGGGACAGATACGCAGTATTTT.

This clonotype has only a few counts. The genes are TRBV7-9 and TRBJ1-6; D remains unclear. The germline CDR1 and CDR2 sequences are SEHNR and FQNEAQ (reference sequence). The ends were cut back, 1 base at V and 5 bases at J, with 9 bases in the middle. The CDR3 extends over 15 amino acids. CDR3 in DNA: TGTGCCAGCAGCTTAGGGGCGGCGGATAATTCACCCCTCCACTTT. This sequence encodes CASSLGAADNSPLHF. Complete variable domain (other parts from reference TRBV7-9 and TRBJ1-6): DTGVSQNPRHKITKRGQNVTFRCDPISEHNRLYWYRQTLGQGPEFLTYFQNEAQLEKSRLLSDRFSAERPKGSFSTLEIQRTEQGDSAMYLCASSLGAADNSPLHFGNGTRLTVT.

In this sample, this clonotype turned up a few times. The chain joins TRBV27 to TRBJ1-1; possible D gene TRBD1, 5 bases. The CDR3 extends over 15 amino acids. Per the germline V gene, CDR1 is MNHEY and CDR2 is SMNVEV (reference sequence). Trimming cost V 2 bases and J 6 bases, with 16 bases left between them. The CDR3 loop is CASSLGPREYPEAFF. DNA for the CDR3: TGTGCCAGCAGTTTAGGTCCCAGGGAGTATCCTGAAGCTTTCTTT.

This clonotype was observed a handful of times. The V gene is TRBV20-1, the J gene TRBJ2-3; TRBD2 is a possible D gene (5 bases). V lost 5 bases and J lost 0, with 21 bases in between. The CDR3 runs to 17 residues. Germline V CDR1 and CDR2: DFQATT, SNEGSKA (reference sequence). The CDR3 loop is CSAARPTSGASTDTQYF. The CDR3 region has the DNA TGCAGTGCTGCCCGACCGACCAGCGGAGCTAGCACAGATACGCAGTATTTT.

J is TRBJ2-7 and V is TRBV5-1; TRBD1 agrees at 7 bases. The CDR3 extends over 15 amino acids. With 0 bases clipped from V and 6 bases from J, the junction kept 9 bases outside the gene matches. CDR1 is SGHRS and CDR2 is YFSETQ in the germline V gene. CDR3 nucleotide sequence: TGCGCCAGCAGCTTGGTACCAGGGGGAGAGGGCGAGCAGTACTTC. Its translation: CASSLVPGGEGEQYF.

Many counts were recorded for this clonotype. The gene calls are TRBV29-1 and TRBJ2-5, with D perhaps TRBD1 or TRBD2 (5 bases each). The CDR3 is made up of 11 amino acids. The V gene lost 7 bases and the J gene lost 5 bases, with 11 bases spanning the gap. Looked up from germline, CDR1 is SQVTM and CDR2 is ANQGSEA. This chain's CDR3 is CSGREGETQYF. Here the CDR3 DNA reads TGCAGCGGGAGAGAGGGGGAGACCCAGTACTTC.

The chain has TRBV29-1 and TRBJ2-3, with 12 bases lining up with TRBD2. CDR3 length: 14 amino acids. Looked up from germline, CDR1 is SQVTM and CDR2 is ANQGSEA. V shed 7 bases, J shed 2 bases, and the junction held 4 bases outside the gene matches. CDR3 sequence (DNA): TGCAGCGCCGGACTAGCGGGGTTCACAGATACGCAGTATTTT. Its translation is CSAGLAGFTDTQYF.

Remarks on this clonotype: Mismatch with germline at one junction end may stem from a read error. The rearrangement links TRBV6-5 to TRBJ1-5; TRBD1 aligns across 7 bases. The CDR3 consists of 15 residues. Germline assignment: CDR1 MNHEY and CDR2 SVGAGI. The CDR3 DNA follows: TGTGCCGGCAGGGGGTGGGGGGGCGGCAATCAGCCCCAGCATTTT. This codes for CAGRGWGGGNQPQHF.

The CDR3 DNA sequence: TGTGCCAGCAGCTACCACGAACAGGGTAACACTGAAGCTTTCTTT. Encoded protein: CASSYHEQGNTEAFF. The chain employs TRBV7-9 and TRBJ1-1, with TRBD1 as a possible D gene (6 bases). Germline V CDR1 and CDR2: SEHNR, FQNEAQ (reference sequence). Trimming shortened V by 4 bases and J by 2 bases, and 14 bases separated the two germline ends. CDR3 length: 15 residues. Combining the CDR3 with reference TRBV7-9 and TRBJ1-1 gives the whole variable domain DTGVSQNPRHKITKRGQNVTFRCDPISEHNRLYWYRQTLGQGPEFLTYFQNEAQLEKSRLLSDRFSAERPKGSFSTLEIQRTEQGDSAMYLCASSYHEQGNTEAFFGQGTRLTVV.

The CDR3 sequence is CSARDLIGTGVETQYF. The CDR3 coding sequence is TGCAGTGCTAGGGACCTAATAGGGACAGGGGTTGAGACCCAGTACTTC. The chain is built from TRBV20-1 and TRBJ2-5, with TRBD1 identical over 10 bases. Losses at the gene ends were 3 bases for V and 5 bases for J; bases not matched to a gene: 12. This CDR3 has 16 amino acids. CDR1 is DFQATT, CDR2 SNEGSKA, per germline (reference sequence).

The table lists this clonotype with a few counts. The rearrangement links TRBV5-1 to TRBJ2-1, with unresolved D. Germline V lookup: CDR1 SGHRS, CDR2 YFSETQ. The CDR3 length is 12 residues. Trimming removed 2 bases from V and 7 bases from J, with 7 bases in between. CDR3 sequence reads: CASSFWGNEQFF. The CDR3 DNA follows: TGCGCCAGCAGCTTCTGGGGAAATGAGCAGTTCTTC.

CDR3 nucleotide sequence: TGCAGTGCTCCGGACAGGGGGCGTTCCGGGAACACTGAAGCTTTCTTT. Its translation: CSAPDRGRSGNTEAFF. V gene TRBV20-1 combines with J gene TRBJ1-1; the match to TRBD1 covers 11 bases. Germline V gene sequence: CDR1 DFQATT, CDR2 SNEGSKA (reference sequence). This CDR3 is built from 16 residues. V shed 5 bases, J shed 1 base, and the junction held 9 bases outside the gene matches.